These 13 T cell receptor beta chains came from one sample sequenced in a study of molecular identifiers for immune sequencing clone quantification. TCRdb independently ran MiXCR on the PCR reads; one entry per CDR3 protein. This sample carries more than 250,000 distinct CDR3 sequences, about a fifth of them seen once, and the ten largest clones take roughly 0.8%. The specimen was naive CD8+ T cells from blood, with Jurkat cell RNA spiked in. Subset defined: FACS-sorted CD8+CD4-CCR7+CD45RA+ naive T cells. The receptors were sampled from a human donor in good health. Some libraries in this study had Jurkat cell RNA spiked in.

There are many counts of this clonotype. This chain joins TRBV19 and TRBJ1-2, with D uncertain. The CDR3 is 14 amino acids. Germline CDR1 is LNHDA and CDR2 is SQIVND (reference sequence). V gave up 6 bases and J gave up 0 bases, with 11 bases separating them. In nucleotides, the CDR3 is TGTGCCAGTAGAGTAACGGGATCTAACTATGGCTACACCTTC. This sequence encodes CASRVTGSNYGYTF.

This clonotype was detected only a few times. The chain carries TRBV20-1 and TRBJ2-7; D unclear. V was shortened by 3 bases and J by 5 bases, with 14 bases between the two germline ends. In germline, CDR1 is DFQATT, CDR2 SNEGSKA (reference sequence). The CDR3 totals 13 residues. CDR3 residues: CSASQLDPHEQYF. The CDR3, as DNA: TGCAGTGCTAGTCAGCTAGACCCGCACGAGCAGTACTTC.

As concerns this clonotype: A much larger clonotype is one base distant, so this may be a read error. The chain employs TRBV4-3 and TRBJ1-5; weak D call: TRBD1 (5 bases). Germline V CDR1 and CDR2: LGHNA, YSLEER. This CDR3 spans 16 amino acids. This CDR3 is CASSQEQDDSNQSQHF. CDR3 nucleotides: TGCGCCAGCAGCCAAGAACAGGATGATAGCAATCAGTCCCAGCATTTT.

This clonotype was observed a handful of times. The chain carries TRBV13 and TRBJ1-4; TRBD1 is a possible D gene (5 bases). V was shortened by 6 bases and J by 2 bases, with 22 bases between the two germline ends. The V gene's germline CDR1 is PRHDT and CDR2 FYEKMQ (reference sequence). CDR3 length: 18 amino acids. The CDR3 DNA reads as TGTGCCAGCAGGATGGTGGGGGTAGCGGCTGGCACTAATGAAAAACTGTTTTTT. It encodes CASRMVGVAAGTNEKLFF.

This clonotype has ten or more counts. The CDR3 sequence: CASSLGQRSSYEQYF. The CDR3 DNA is TGCGCCAGCAGCCTGGGACAGCGCAGCTCCTACGAGCAGTACTTC. The rearrangement joins TRBV5-1 to TRBJ2-7, with 7 positions matching TRBD1. From germline, CDR1 is SGHRS and CDR2 YFSETQ. CDR3 length: 15 amino acids. Trimming cost V 4 bases and J 0 bases; bases outside gene matches: 7. Using reference TRBV5-1 and TRBJ2-7 for the parts outside the CDR3, the full variable domain is KAGVTQTPRYLIKTRGQQVTLSCSPISGHRSVSWYQQTPGQGLQFLFEYFSETQRNKGNFPGRFSGRQFSNSRSEMNVSTLELGDSALYLCASSLGQRSSYEQYFGPGTRLTVT.

The chain is built from TRBV9 and TRBJ1-2; D not certain. Germline CDR1 SGDLS, CDR2 YYNGEE. V dropped 0 bases and J dropped 8 bases, with 20 bases sitting between them. The CDR3 spans 16 residues. The CDR3 protein is CASSVAVLSPERGYTF. In nucleotides, the CDR3 is TGTGCCAGCAGCGTAGCTGTTTTATCTCCTGAGAGGGGCTACACCTTC.

This clonotype was recorded many times. The genes are TRBV30 and TRBJ2-2, with D unresolved. The CDR3 is made up of 12 amino acids. The V end lost 4 bases, the J end lost 5 bases, and 8 bases lay between the germline ends. Germline assignment: CDR1 GTSNPN and CDR2 SVGIG (reference sequence). CDR3 DNA: TGTGCCTGGAACAGAAAGACCGGGGAGCTGTTTTTT. Amino acids: CAWNRKTGELFF.

Comments on this clonotype: One base away lies a much larger clone, so this may be a sequencing read error. The rearrangement uses TRBV6-5 and TRBJ1-4; TRBD1 matches at 9 bases. V dropped 5 bases and J dropped 7; count of bases not matched to a gene: 11. Germline V gives CDR1 MNHEY, CDR2 SVGAGI. This CDR3 has 16 residues. The CDR3, as DNA: TGTGCCAGCAGTCGGGGGGCGGGACAGGGTTGTGAAAAACTGTTTTTT. Translating it yields CASSRGAGQGCEKLFF.

This clonotype was counted between two and nine times. The chain recombines TRBV25-1 with TRBJ2-3; 13 nucleotides match TRBD2. Germline V gene sequence: CDR1 MGHDK, CDR2 SYGVNS. Unmatched junction bases numbered 11, after V lost 4 bases and J lost 4 bases. CDR3 length: 18 amino acids. In DNA, the CDR3 is TGTGCCAGCAGTGCCGGGACTAGCGGGACTCAGGGGCCAGATACGCAGTATTTT. It yields the protein CASSAGTSGTQGPDTQYF.

Ten or more counts support this clonotype. The chain recombines TRBV6-6 with TRBJ2-6; D may be TRBD2 (5 bases). Trimming pared 7 bases from V and 1 base from J, leaving 11 bases between. The CDR3 has 15 residues. From germline, CDR1 is MNHNY and CDR2 SVGAGI (reference sequence). CDR3 nucleotides: TGTGCCAGCAAGGACTCGGCATCTGGGGCCAACGTCCTGACTTTC. Its protein product is CASKDSASGANVLTF.

The J gene is TRBJ2-5, the V gene TRBV20-1; no definite D call. The CDR3 is made up of 14 amino acids. V shed 4 bases and J shed 2 bases, with 14 bases lying between them. CDR1 DFQATT and CDR2 SNEGSKA come from the germline V gene (reference sequence). The CDR3 loop is CSANGDTSQETQYF. CDR3 bases: TGCAGTGCTAACGGTGATACGAGTCAAGAGACCCAGTACTTC.

This clonotype was detected ten times or more. The chain couples TRBV28 to TRBJ2-1; TRBD2 agrees at 8 bases. This CDR3 spans 14 amino acids. The germline gives CDR1 MDHEN, CDR2 SYDVKM. The junction had 5 bases not matched to a gene; V was cut back by 1 base and J by 9 bases. The CDR3 sequence: CASSLSGLAGEQFF. The CDR3 DNA sequence: TGTGCCAGCAGTTTATCCGGACTAGCCGGTGAGCAGTTCTTC.

This clonotype was seen many times. V and J are TRBV7-6 and TRBJ2-5; possibly TRBD1 for D (6 bases). CDR1 and CDR2 from the germline V gene are SGHVS and FNYEAQ. The length of the CDR3 is 15 residues. V was trimmed by 4 bases and J by 2 bases, leaving 14 bases between them. The CDR3 region has the DNA TGTGCCAGCAGCTCAACACCGGGACATCAAGAGACCCAGTACTTC. Its protein is CASSSTPGHQETQYF.